These T cell receptor beta chains were read from a single sample in a study of OX40 agonist ivuxolimab in advanced cancers. Clones were sequenced by immunoSEQ multiplex PCR, and TCRdb holds only the in-frame ones, with some missing. The sample comprises 34,000 or so clones, roughly 79% of which are singletons, and about 1.3% rests with the top ten. The sample in question was CD4+ or CD8+ T cells sorted from blood, obtained in a trial of the OX40 agonist ivuxolimab. These receptors were obtained from an adult with an advanced solid tumor such as melanoma, head and neck, liver or kidney cancer. Each CDR3 is given with its conserved first and last residue. Fields, in order: J gene, V gene, clone size, D gene, CDR3 length, CDR3 DNA, CDR3 protein. The D gene is left open where the match is weak. Size tells how often a clone was seen (once, few, many) or the class of an expanded clone, and some rows leave it out.

TRBJ2-5	TRBV2	NA	TRBD1	13	TGTGCCAGCAGCCGGGACAGACAAGAGACCCAGTACTTC	CASSRDRQETQYF
TRBJ1-6	TRBV5-1	NA	NA	16	TGCGCCAGCAGCTTGGCCCCAGGGCATGTAAATTCACCCCTCCACTTT	CASSLAPGHVNSPLHF
TRBJ2-5	TRBV7-2	NA	NA	14	TGTGCCAGCAGCTTCCGCCGGGACCAAGAGACCCAGTACTTC	CASSFRRDQETQYF
TRBJ2-7	TRBV6-5	NA	NA	12	TGTGCCAGCAGGGGGACTGAGTTCGAGCAGTACTTC	CASRGTEFEQYF
TRBJ2-3	TRBV7-2	NA	NA	16	TGTGCCAGCAGCGAACCGGGTCCTGCTAGCACAGATACGCAGTATTTT	CASSEPGPASTDTQYF
TRBJ2-1	TRBV29-1	once	NA	14	TGCAGCGCCGCAAAAGGGAGCTCCTACAATGAGCAGTTCTTC	CSAAKGSSYNEQFF
TRBJ1-4	TRBV19	NA	NA	14	TGTGCCAGTAGTATGAGCCGGGTGAATGAAAAACTGTTTTTT	CASSMSRVNEKLFF
TRBJ2-5	TRBV5-1	NA	NA	14	TGCGCCAGCAGCTCCGGTAGCGGACAAGAGACCCAGTACTTC	CASSSGSGQETQYF
TRBJ2-1	TRBV5-1	NA	TRBD1	15	TGCGCCAGCAGCTTGACAGGGGGCTCCTACAATGAGCAGTTCTTC	CASSLTGGSYNEQFF
TRBJ1-4	TRBV29-1	NA	NA	11	TGCAGCGTGGTCAGGGCCGGGAAACTGTTTTTT	CSVVRAGKLFF
TRBJ2-5	TRBV27	NA	NA	14	TGTGCCAGCAGTTTATGGGGGGCCCAAGAGACCCAGTACTTC	CASSLWGAQETQYF
TRBJ2-2	TRBV28	NA	NA	14	TGTGCCAGCACTCCGACACGGAACACCGGGGAGCTGTTTTTT	CASTPTRNTGELFF
TRBJ2-7	TRBV29-1	NA	TRBD1	14	TGCAGCGCCGGCGCCGGGACAGGGGGTGACGAGCAGTACTTC	CSAGAGTGGDEQYF
TRBJ1-6	TRBV5-1	NA	TRBD1	16	TGCGCCAGCAGCTTGGACAGGGGGCTGTATAATTCACCCCTCCACTTT	CASSLDRGLYNSPLHF
TRBJ1-1	TRBV14	NA	TRBD1	16	TGTGCCAGCAGCCCAAGACAGGGGCGAATGAACACTAAAGCTTTCTTT	CASSPRQGRMNTKAFF
TRBJ1-1	TRBV18	NA	NA	14	TGTGCCAGCTCACGACTACAGGGAGGCCCTGAAGCTTTCTTT	CASSRLQGGPEAFF
TRBJ1-6	TRBV6-4	NA	NA	13	TGTGCCAGCAGTGACTCGCCCAATTCACCCCTCCACTTT	CASSDSPNSPLHF
TRBJ1-5	TRBV7-2	NA	NA	12	TGTGCCAGCAGCTTAAACAATCAGCCCCAGCATTTT	CASSLNNQPQHF
TRBJ2-5	TRBV11-2	NA	NA	14	TGTGCCAGCAGCCCGCCCGAGGTGGGGGAGACCCAGTACTTC	CASSPPEVGETQYF
TRBJ2-5	TRBV5-1	NA	NA	14	TGCGCCAGCAGCTTGACTTCCACAGGGAAGACCCAGTACTTC	CASSLTSTGKTQYF
TRBJ2-5	TRBV28	NA	TRBD2	15	TGTGCCAGCAGTCGAAGACTAGCGGGGGTTGAGACCCAGTACTTC	CASSRRLAGVETQYF
TRBJ2-1	TRBV9	NA	NA	14	TGTGCCAGCAGCTCCAGAGCGAGTCACAATGAGCAGTTCTTC	CASSSRASHNEQFF
TRBJ2-3	TRBV15	NA	NA	16	TGTGCCACCAGCAGGGGTTTAGTCGGGAACACAGATACGCAGTATTTT	CATSRGLVGNTDTQYF
TRBJ1-1	TRBV27	NA	NA	13	TGTGCCAGCCGGCCGGGGCTTGACACTGAAGCTTTCTTT	CASRPGLDTEAFF
TRBJ1-1	TRBV21-1	NA	NA	16	TGTGCCAGCAGCAAAGCGGGAGGGCGCGGAGGTACTGAAGCTTTCTTT	CASSKAGGRGGTEAFF
TRBJ2-5	TRBV2	NA	TRBD1	15	TGTGCCAGCAGTGAAAGGGGACAGGGAGAAGAGACCCAGTACTTC	CASSERGQGEETQYF
TRBJ2-7	TRBV7-9	once	NA	14	TGTGCCAGCAGCTCTACTATAATAAGAGACGAGCAGTACTTC	CASSSTIIRDEQYF
TRBJ1-5	TRBV6-5	NA	NA	14	TGTGCCAGCAGTTACTCGACTGGGAACGGGCCCCAGCATTTT	CASSYSTGNGPQHF
TRBJ1-4	TRBV19	NA	NA	12	TGTGCCAGTAGCCGGAGGAGGGAAAAACTGTTTTTT	CASSRRREKLFF
TRBJ1-1	TRBV9	NA	TRBD1	16	TGTGCCAGCAGCCCGGGGGACAGGGGAGCGAACACTGAAGCTTTCTTT	CASSPGDRGANTEAFF
TRBJ1-5	TRBV19	NA	NA	18	TGTGCCAGTGACGATCCGGGGCTATCCAGGGCCTCAGGTCAGCCCCAGCATTTT	CASDDPGLSRASGQPQHF
TRBJ1-2	TRBV5-1	NA	NA	13	TGCGCCAGCAGCTTGGGAGGAGGTTATGGCTACACCTTC	CASSLGGGYGYTF
TRBJ2-3	TRBV2	NA	NA	12	TGTGCCAGCAGTGTCAACACAGATACGCAGTATTTT	CASSVNTDTQYF
TRBJ1-1	TRBV7-9	once	NA	16	TGTGCCAGCAGCTTACGGGACCTCGGGCTGGACACTGAAGCTTTCTTT	CASSLRDLGLDTEAFF
TRBJ2-2	TRBV2	NA	TRBD2	16	TGTGCCAGCAGCTGGACTAGCGGGGGGAACACCGGGGAGCTGTTTTTT	CASSWTSGGNTGELFF